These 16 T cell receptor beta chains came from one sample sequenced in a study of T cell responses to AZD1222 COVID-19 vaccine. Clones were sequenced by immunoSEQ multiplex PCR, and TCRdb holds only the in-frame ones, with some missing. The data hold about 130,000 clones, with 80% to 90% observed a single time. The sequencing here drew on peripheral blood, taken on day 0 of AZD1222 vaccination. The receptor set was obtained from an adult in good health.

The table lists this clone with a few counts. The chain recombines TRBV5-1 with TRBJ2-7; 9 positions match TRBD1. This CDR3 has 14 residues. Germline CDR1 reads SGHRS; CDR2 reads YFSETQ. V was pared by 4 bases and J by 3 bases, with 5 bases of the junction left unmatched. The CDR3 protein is CASSPGQGVYEQYF. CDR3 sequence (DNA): TGCGCCAGCAGCCCGGGACAGGGAGTCTACGAGCAGTACTTC.

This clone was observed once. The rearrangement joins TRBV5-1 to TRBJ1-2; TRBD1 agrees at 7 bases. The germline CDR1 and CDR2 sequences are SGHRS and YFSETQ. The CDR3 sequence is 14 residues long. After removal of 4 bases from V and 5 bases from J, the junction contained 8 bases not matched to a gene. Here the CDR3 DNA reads TGCGCCAGCAGCCCCGAGGACAGGCCGTATGGCTACACCTTC. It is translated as CASSPEDRPYGYTF.

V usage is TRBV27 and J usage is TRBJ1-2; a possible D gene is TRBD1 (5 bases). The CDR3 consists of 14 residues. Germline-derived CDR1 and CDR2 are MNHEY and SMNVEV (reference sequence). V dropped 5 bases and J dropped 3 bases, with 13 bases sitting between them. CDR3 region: CASSTGTDYYGYTF. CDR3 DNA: TGTGCCAGCAGTACCGGGACGGACTACTATGGCTACACCTTC.

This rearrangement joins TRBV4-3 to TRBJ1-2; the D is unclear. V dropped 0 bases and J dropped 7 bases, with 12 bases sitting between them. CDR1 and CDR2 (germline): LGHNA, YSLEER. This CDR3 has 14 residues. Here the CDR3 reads CASSQERGFSGYTF. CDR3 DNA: TGCGCCAGCAGCCAAGAACGGGGTTTTAGTGGCTACACCTTC.

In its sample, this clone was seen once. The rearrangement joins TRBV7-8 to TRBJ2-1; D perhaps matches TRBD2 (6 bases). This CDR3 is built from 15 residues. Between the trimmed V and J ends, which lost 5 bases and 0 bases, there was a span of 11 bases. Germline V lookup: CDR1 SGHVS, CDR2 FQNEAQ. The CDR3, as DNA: TGTGCCAGCAGCCCGGTGGGGGGCTCCTACAATGAGCAGTTCTTC. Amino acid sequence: CASSPVGGSYNEQFF. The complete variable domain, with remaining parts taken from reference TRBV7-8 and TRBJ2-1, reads GAGVSQSPRYKVAKRGQDVALRCDPISGHVSLFWYQQALGQGPEFLTYFQNEAQLDKSGLPSDRFFAERPEGSVSTLKIQRTQQEDSAVYLCASSPVGGSYNEQFFGPGTRLTVL.

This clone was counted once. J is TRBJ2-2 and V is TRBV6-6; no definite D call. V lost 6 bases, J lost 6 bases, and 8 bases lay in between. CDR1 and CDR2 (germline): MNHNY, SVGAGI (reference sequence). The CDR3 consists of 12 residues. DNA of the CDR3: TGTGCCAGCAGCCTAAGTCCCGGGGAGCTGTTTTTT. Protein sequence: CASSLSPGELFF.

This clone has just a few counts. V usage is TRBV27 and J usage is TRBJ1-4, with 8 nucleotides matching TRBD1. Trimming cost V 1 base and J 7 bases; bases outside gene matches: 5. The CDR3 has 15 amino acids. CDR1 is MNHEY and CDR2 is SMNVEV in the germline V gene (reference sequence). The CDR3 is CASSLWSRGPEKLFF. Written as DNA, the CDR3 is TGTGCCAGCAGTTTATGGAGCAGGGGGCCTGAAAAACTGTTTTTT.

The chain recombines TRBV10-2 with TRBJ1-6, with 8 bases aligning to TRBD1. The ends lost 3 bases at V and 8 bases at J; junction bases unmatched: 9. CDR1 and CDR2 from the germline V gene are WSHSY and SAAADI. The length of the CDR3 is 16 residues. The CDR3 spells CASSDRLDRAYSPLHF. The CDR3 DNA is TGCGCCAGCAGTGATCGGTTGGACAGGGCGTATTCACCCCTCCACTTT.

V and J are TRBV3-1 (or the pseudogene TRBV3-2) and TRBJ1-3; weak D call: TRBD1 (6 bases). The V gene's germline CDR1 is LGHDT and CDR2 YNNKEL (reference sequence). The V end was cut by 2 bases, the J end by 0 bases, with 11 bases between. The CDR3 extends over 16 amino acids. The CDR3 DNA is TGTGCCAGCAGCCAAACCACAGGGCCCTCTGGAAACACCATATATTTT. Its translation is CASSQTTGPSGNTIYF.

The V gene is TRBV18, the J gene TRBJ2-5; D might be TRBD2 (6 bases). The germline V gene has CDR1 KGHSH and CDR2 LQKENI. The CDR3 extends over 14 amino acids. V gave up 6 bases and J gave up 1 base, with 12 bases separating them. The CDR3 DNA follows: TGTGCCAGCTCTAGGAGCGGGCCCCAAGAGACCCAGTACTTC. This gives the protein CASSRSGPQETQYF.

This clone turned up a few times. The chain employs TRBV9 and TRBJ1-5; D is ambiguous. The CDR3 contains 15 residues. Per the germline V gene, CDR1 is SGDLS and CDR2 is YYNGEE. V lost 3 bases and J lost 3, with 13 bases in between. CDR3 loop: CASSAFGVTNQPQHF. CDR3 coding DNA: TGTGCCAGCAGCGCCTTTGGTGTGACCAATCAGCCCCAGCATTTT.

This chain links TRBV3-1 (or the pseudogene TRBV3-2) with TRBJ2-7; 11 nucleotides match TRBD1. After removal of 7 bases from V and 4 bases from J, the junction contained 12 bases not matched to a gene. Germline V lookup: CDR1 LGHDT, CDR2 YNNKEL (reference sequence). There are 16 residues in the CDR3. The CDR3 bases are TGTGCCAGCAAGAAGGGACAGGGGGTCCCGTTTTACGAGCAGTACTTC. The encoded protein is CASKKGQGVPFYEQYF.

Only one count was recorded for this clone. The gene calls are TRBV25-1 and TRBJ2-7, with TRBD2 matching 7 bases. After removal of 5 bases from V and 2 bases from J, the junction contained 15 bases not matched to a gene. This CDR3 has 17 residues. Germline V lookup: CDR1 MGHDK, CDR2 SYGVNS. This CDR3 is CASSPPGGGTWAYEQYF. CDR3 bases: TGTGCCAGCAGTCCCCCTGGCGGGGGTACTTGGGCCTACGAGCAGTACTTC.

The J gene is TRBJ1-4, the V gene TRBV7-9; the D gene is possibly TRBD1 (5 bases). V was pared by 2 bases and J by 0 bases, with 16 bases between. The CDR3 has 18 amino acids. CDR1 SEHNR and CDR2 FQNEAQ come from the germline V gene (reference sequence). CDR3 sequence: CASSLRPGGATTNEKLFF. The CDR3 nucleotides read TGTGCCAGCAGCTTACGCCCGGGGGGAGCAACAACTAATGAAAAACTGTTTTTT.

The CDR3 reads CASSSPASGRDSYNEQFF. CDR3 DNA: TGTGCCAGCAGCTCCCCAGCTAGCGGGAGGGACTCCTACAATGAGCAGTTCTTC. This chain connects TRBV11-3 to TRBJ2-1; 12 nucleotides agree with TRBD2. Trimming removed 4 bases from V and 0 bases from J; junction bases left unmatched: 7. This CDR3 has 18 amino acids. Germline V gene data show CDR1 as SGHNT and CDR2 as YENEEA.

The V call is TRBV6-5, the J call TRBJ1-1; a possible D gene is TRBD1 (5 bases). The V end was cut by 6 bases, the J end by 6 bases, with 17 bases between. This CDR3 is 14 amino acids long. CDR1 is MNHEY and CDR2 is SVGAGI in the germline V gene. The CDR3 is CASRYGGFGSEAFF. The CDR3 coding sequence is TGTGCCAGCAGATACGGGGGTTTCGGCTCTGAAGCTTTCTTT.